The sequence of this T cell receptor beta chain was determined in a study of cytotoxic CD8 clonotypes in ibrutinib-treated CLL. The overall study: Partial response was seen in approximately 24 patients and complete response in 2; after median around 72 months, around 15 stayed remitted, 12 progressed. Study observations and caveats: Higher circulating CD8+ T-cell counts strongly accompanied higher baseline clonality, above age-matched healthy donors. Clonality increased at ibrutinib response and stayed stable in sustained remission. At progression, however, it fell back toward baseline.

A remark on this clone: Its specificity is unknown.

In germline, CDR1 is MNHEY, CDR2 SMNVEV (reference sequence). V lost 4 bases to trimming and J lost 2 bases, with 6 bases between them. CDR3 length: 14 amino acids. T cells were sequenced at a targeted depth of 1 in 200,000 to 1 in 1 million. Using immunoSEQ multiplex PCR, the repertoire was profiled, and TCRdb retains in-frame clones only, with some absent. Here the sample spans 130,000 to 150,000 clones, 79% being singletons. The chain recombines TRBV27 with TRBJ2-6; D unresolved. This specimen consisted of PBMCs, obtained after 12 months of ibrutinib treatment. The receptor was derived from a human donor with chronic lymphocytic leukemia. The CDR3, as DNA: TGTGCCAGCAGTTCCGCACCTGGGGCCAACGTCCTGACTTTC. It is translated as CASSSAPGANVLTF.